This TCR beta chain was documented in a study of regulatory T cells in long-lasting Graves disease. The authors built TCR beta libraries using iRepertoire HTBI primers and Arm-PCR of CDR3 regions. TCRdb reanalysed the multiplex PCR reads using MiXCR and keeps one entry per CDR3 protein. The sample holds approximately 440,000 distinct CDR3 sequences, 20% to 25% seen once. Concerning this clonotype itself: Its target is unknown.

Germline CDR1 reads MGHDK; CDR2 reads SYGVNS. V gave up 7 bases and J gave up 3 bases, with 12 bases separating them. CDR3 size: 14 residues. Study-wide results and caveats: Accuracy may have suffered from the small sample size. Relative to newly diagnosed Graves' patients, persistent ones had lower TCR diversity.

As for time point: persistent/refractory GD, antithyroid drugs over 5 years with positive TRAb. Making the TCR library involved RNA that had been extracted from PBMCs. Patients with Graves' disease were diagnosed by American Thyroid Association guidelines. This clonotype was sampled from a female donor with Graves disease. Sequencing used peripheral blood mononuclear cells (PBMCs), obtained when the disease was refractory, from a patient treated with antithyroid drugs. The V gene is TRBV25-1, the J gene TRBJ2-2; unclear D gene. CDR3 sequence (DNA): TGTGCCAGCAACCCGTCCGGTTACACCGGGGAGCTGTTTTTT. This sequence encodes CASNPSGYTGELFF.